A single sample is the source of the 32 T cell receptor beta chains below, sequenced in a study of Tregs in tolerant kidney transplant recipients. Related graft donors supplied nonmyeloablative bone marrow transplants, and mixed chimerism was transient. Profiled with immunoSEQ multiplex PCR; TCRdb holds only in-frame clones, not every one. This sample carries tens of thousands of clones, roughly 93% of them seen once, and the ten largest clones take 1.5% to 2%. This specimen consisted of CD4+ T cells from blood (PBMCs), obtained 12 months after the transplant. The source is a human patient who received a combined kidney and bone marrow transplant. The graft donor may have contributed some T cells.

The CDR3 DNA sequence: TGTGCCAGCACCTTAAGGGGGGGGGCCCACGAGCAGTACTTC. This encodes CASTLRGGAHEQYF. The rearrangement links TRBV27 to TRBJ2-7, with D perhaps TRBD2 (7 bases). CDR1 is MNHEY, CDR2 SMNVEV, per germline (reference sequence). V lost 7 bases, J lost 5 bases, and 18 bases lay in between. This CDR3 spans 14 amino acids.

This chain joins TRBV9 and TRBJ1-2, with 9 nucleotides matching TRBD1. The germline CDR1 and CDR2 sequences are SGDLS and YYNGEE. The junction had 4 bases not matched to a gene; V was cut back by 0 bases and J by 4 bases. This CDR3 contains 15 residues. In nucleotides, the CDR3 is TGTGCCAGCAGCGTAGCGGACAGGGGTGGCTATGGCTACACCTTC. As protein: CASSVADRGGYGYTF.

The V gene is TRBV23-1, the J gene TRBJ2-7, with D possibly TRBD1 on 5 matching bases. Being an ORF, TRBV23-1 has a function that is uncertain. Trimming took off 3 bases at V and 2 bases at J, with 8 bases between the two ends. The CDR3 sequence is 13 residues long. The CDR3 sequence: CASSHRQTYEQYF. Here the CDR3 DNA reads TGCGCCAGCAGTCATCGACAGACCTACGAGCAGTACTTC.

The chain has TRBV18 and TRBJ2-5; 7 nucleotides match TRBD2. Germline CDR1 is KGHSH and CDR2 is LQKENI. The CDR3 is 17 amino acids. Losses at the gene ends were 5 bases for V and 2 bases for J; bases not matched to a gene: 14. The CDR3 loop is CASSASLAGVGQETQYF. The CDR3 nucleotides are TGTGCCAGCTCAGCATCTCTGGCGGGAGTGGGGCAAGAGACCCAGTACTTC. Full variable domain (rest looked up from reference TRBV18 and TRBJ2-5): NAGVMQNPRHLVRRRGQEARLRCSPMKGHSHVYWYRQLPEEGLKFMVYLQKENIIDESGMPKERFSAEFPKEGPSILRIQQVVRGDSAAYFCASSASLAGVGQETQYFGPGTRLLVL.

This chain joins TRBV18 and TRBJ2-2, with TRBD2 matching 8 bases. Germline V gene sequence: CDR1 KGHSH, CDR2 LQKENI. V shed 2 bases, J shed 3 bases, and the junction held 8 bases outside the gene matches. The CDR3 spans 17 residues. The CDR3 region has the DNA TGTGCCAGCTCACCAGGGACTAGGGGTTCGGACACCGGGGAGCTGTTTTTT. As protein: CASSPGTRGSDTGELFF.

For the CDR3, the DNA is TGTGCCAGCAGCGTACAGGAGACAGGGCCGGCCAAGCAGTACTTC. Translated: CASSVQETGPAKQYF. The chain uses TRBV9 and TRBJ2-7; 7 nucleotides match TRBD1. The CDR3 spans 15 residues. CDR1 and CDR2 from the germline V gene are SGDLS and YYNGEE. Unmatched junction bases numbered 12, after V lost 1 base and J lost 8 bases.

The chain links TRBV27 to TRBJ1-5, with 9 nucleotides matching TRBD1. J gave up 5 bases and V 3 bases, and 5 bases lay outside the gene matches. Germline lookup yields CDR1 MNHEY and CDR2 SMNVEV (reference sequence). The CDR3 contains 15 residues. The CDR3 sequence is CASSFSRDRDQPQHF. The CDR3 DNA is TGTGCCAGCAGTTTTTCCCGGGACAGGGATCAGCCCCAGCATTTT.

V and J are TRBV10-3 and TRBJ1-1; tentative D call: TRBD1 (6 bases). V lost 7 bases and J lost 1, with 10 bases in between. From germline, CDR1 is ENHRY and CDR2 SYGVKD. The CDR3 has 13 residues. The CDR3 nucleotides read TGTGCCATCAAGACAGGACCGAACACTGAAGCTTTCTTT. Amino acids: CAIKTGPNTEAFF.

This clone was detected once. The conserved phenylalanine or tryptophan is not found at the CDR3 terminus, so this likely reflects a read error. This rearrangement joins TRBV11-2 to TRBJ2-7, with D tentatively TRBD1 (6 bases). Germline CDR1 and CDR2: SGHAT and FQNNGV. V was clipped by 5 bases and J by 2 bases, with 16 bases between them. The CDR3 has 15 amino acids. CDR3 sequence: CASSAVKGTTYEQYS. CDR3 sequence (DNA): TGTGCCAGCAGCGCCGTAAAAGGGACAACCTACGAGCAGTACTCC.

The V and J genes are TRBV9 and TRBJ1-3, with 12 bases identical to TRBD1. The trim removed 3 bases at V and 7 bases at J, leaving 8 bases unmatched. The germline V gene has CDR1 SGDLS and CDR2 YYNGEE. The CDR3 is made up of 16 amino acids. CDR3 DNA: TGTGCCAGCAGCGCCCACCCGGGACAGGGGGCGAACACCATATATTTT. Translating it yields CASSAHPGQGANTIYF.

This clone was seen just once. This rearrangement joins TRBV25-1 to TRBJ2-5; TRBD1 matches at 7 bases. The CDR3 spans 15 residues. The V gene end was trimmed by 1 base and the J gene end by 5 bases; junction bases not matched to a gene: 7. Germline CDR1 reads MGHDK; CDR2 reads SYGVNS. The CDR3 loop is CASSESGQTLETQYF. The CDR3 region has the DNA TGTGCCAGCAGTGAATCGGGACAGACCCTCGAGACCCAGTACTTC.

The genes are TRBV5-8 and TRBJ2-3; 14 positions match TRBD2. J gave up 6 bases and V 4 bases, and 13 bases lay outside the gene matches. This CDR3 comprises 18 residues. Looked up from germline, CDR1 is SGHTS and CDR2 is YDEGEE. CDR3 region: CASSPAGTSGSRGDTQYF. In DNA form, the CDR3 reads TGTGCCAGCAGCCCCGCCGGGACTAGCGGGAGTAGGGGGGATACGCAGTATTTT.

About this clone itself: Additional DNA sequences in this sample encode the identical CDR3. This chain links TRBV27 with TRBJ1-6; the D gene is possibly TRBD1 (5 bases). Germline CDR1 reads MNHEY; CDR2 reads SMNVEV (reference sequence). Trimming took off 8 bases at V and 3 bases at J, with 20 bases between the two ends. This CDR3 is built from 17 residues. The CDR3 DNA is TGTGCCAGCGCATATTTAGGGAGGGGAAGCTATAATTCACCCCTCCACTTT. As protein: CASAYLGRGSYNSPLHF.

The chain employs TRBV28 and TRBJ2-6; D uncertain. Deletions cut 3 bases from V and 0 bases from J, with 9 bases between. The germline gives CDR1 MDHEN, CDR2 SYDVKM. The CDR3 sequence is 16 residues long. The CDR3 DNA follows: TGTGCCAGCAGTTTCCGGTCGGGCTCTGGGGCCAACGTCCTGACTTTC. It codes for CASSFRSGSGANVLTF.

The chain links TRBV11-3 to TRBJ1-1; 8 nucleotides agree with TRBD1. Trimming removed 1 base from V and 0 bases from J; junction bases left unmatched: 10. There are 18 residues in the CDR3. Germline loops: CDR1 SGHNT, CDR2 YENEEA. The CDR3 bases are TGTGCCAGCAGCTTAGGTTTTTGGGACAGGAAATTGAACACTGAAGCTTTCTTT. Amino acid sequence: CASSLGFWDRKLNTEAFF. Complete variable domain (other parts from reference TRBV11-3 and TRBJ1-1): EAGVVQSPRYKIIEKKQPVAFWCNPISGHNTLYWYLQNLGQGPELLIRYENEEAVDDSQLPKDRFSAERLKGVDSTLKIQPAELGDSAVYLCASSLGFWDRKLNTEAFFGQGTRLTVV.

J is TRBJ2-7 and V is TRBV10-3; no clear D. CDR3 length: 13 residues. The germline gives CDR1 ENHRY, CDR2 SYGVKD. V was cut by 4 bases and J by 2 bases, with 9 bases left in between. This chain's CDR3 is CAISGGPTYEQYF. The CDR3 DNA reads TGTGCCATCAGTGGTGGTCCTACCTACGAGCAGTACTTC.

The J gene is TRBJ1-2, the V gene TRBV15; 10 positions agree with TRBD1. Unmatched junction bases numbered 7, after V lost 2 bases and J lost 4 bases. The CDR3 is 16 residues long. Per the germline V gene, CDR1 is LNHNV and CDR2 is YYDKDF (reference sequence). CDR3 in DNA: TGTGCCACCAGCAGAACTGGGACAGGGGATGGCTATGGCTACACCTTC. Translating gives CATSRTGTGDGYGYTF.

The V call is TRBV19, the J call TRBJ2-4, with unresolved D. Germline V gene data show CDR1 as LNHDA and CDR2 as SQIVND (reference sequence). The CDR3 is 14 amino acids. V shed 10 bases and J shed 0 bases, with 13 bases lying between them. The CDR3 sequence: CATLMSLAKNIQYF. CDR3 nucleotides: TGTGCCACCTTAATGTCCCTAGCCAAAAACATTCAGTACTTC. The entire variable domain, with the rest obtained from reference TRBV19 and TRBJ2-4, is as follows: DGGITQSPKYLFRKEGQNVTLSCEQNLNHDAMYWYRQDPGQGLRLIYYSQIVNDFQKGDIAEGYSVSREKKESFPLTVTSAQKNPTAFYLCATLMSLAKNIQYFGAGTRLSVL.

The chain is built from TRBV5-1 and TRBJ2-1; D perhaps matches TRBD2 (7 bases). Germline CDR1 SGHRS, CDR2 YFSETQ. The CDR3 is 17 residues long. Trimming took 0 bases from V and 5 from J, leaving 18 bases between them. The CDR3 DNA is TGCGCCAGCAGCTTGGAAGTCTGGCGGGGGCTGAACAATGAGCAGTTCTTC. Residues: CASSLEVWRGLNNEQFF.

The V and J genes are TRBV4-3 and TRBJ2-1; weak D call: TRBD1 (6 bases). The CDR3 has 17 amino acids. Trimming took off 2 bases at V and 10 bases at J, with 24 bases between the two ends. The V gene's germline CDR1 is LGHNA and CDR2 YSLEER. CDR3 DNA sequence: TGCGCCAGCAGCCAAAATTGGGCCCCAGGGGAATTGGGCGAGCAGTTCTTC. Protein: CASSQNWAPGELGEQFF.

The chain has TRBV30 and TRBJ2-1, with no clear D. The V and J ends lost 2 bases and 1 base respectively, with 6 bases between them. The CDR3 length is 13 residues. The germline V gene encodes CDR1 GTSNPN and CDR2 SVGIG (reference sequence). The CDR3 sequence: CAWSKHSYNEQFF. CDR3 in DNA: TGTGCCTGGAGTAAGCATTCCTACAATGAGCAGTTCTTC.

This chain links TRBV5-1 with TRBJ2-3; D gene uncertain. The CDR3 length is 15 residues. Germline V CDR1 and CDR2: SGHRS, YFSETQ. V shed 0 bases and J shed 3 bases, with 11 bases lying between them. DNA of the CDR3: TGCGCCAGCAGCTTGGGAGGAGTTGGGACAGATACGCAGTATTTT. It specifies CASSLGGVGTDTQYF. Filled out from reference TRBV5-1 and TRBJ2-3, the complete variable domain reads KAGVTQTPRYLIKTRGQQVTLSCSPISGHRSVSWYQQTPGQGLQFLFEYFSETQRNKGNFPGRFSGRQFSNSRSEMNVSTLELGDSALYLCASSLGGVGTDTQYFGPGTRLTVL.

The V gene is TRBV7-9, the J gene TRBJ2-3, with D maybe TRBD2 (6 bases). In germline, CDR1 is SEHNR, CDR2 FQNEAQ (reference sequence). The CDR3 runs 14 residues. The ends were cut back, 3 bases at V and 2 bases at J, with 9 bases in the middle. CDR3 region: CASSFSGTTDTQYF. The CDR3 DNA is TGTGCCAGCAGCTTTAGCGGCACCACAGATACGCAGTATTTT.

This CDR3 is CAISESTRGDEQYF. The DNA for the CDR3 is TGTGCCATCAGTGAGTCGACTCGAGGAGACGAGCAGTACTTC. V and J are TRBV10-3 and TRBJ2-7; D unresolved. The germline V and J ends were trimmed by 0 bases and 5 bases, with 11 bases remaining between them. The CDR3 spans 14 residues. Germline V gives CDR1 ENHRY, CDR2 SYGVKD.

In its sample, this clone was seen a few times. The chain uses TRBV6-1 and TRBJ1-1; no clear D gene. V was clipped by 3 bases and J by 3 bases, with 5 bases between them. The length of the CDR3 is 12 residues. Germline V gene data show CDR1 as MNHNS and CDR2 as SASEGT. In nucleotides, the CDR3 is TGTGCCAGCAGTGACGGTGACACTGAAGCTTTCTTT. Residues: CASSDGDTEAFF.

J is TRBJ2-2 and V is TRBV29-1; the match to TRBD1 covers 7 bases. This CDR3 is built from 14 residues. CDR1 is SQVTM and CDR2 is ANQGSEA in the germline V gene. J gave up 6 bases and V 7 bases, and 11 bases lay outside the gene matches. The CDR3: CSALRDRGPGELFF. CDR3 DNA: TGCAGCGCCCTGAGGGACAGAGGCCCCGGGGAGCTGTTTTTT.

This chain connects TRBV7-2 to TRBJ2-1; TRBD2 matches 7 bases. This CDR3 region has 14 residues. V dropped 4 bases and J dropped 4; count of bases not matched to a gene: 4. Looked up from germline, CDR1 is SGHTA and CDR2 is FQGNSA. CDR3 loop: CASSWTRGYNEQFF. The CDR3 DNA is TGTGCCAGCAGCTGGACTAGAGGGTACAATGAGCAGTTCTTC.

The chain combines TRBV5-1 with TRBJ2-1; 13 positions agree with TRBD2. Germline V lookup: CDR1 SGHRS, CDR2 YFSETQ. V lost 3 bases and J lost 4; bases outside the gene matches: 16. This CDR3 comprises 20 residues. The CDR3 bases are TGCGCCAGCAGCTCCCACGCGGGGTCGACTAGCGGGGGGCAATACAATGAGCAGTTCTTC. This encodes CASSSHAGSTSGGQYNEQFF.

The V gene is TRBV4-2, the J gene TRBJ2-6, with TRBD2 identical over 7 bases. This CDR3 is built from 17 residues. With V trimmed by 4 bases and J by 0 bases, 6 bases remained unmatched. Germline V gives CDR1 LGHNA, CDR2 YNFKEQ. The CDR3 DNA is TGTGCCAGCAGCCTCACCGGGGGGTCCTCTGGGGCCAACGTCCTGACTTTC. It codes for CASSLTGGSSGANVLTF.

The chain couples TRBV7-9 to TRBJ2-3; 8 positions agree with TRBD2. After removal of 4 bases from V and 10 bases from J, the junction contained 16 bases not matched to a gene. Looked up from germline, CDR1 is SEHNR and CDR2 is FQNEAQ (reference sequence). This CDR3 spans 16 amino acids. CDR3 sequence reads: CASSSLSGGPDSAQYF. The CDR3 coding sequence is TGTGCCAGCAGCTCGTTAAGCGGGGGACCGGACTCTGCGCAGTATTTT. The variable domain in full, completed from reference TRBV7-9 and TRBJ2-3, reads DTGVSQNPRHKITKRGQNVTFRCDPISEHNRLYWYRQTLGQGPEFLTYFQNEAQLEKSRLLSDRFSAERPKGSFSTLEIQRTEQGDSAMYLCASSSLSGGPDSAQYFGPGTRLTVL.

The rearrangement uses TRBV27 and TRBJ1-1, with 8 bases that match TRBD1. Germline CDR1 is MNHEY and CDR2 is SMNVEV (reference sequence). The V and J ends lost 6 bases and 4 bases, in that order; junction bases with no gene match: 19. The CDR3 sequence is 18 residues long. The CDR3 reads CASRSSQGAGTWGTEAFF. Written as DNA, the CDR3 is TGTGCCAGCAGAAGCTCGCAGGGGGCTGGGACGTGGGGCACTGAAGCTTTCTTT.

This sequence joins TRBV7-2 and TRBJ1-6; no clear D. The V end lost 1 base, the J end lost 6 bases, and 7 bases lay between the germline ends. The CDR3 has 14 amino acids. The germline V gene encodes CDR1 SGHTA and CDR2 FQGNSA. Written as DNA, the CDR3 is TGTGCCAGCAGCTTAGTTCGGGGTAATTCACCCCTCCACTTT. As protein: CASSLVRGNSPLHF.